This TCR beta chain derives from a study of cytomegalovirus exposure and HLA in healthy donors (dated by TCRdb to the late 2010s). Describing the broader study: An earlier analysis of several hundred of the donors reported roughly 300 Gb of sequence data and 95 million to 130 million unique TCR beta sequences obtained from about 179 million T cells. An early release that covered fewer than 800 HLA-typed donors contained about 300 gigabases of sequencing data and about 84 million unique TCR sequences. Of the roughly 400 genotyped donors, approximately 80% were placed in the genetic ancestry cluster associated with self-reported Caucasian donors. The aim of the study was to test whether cataloging public T cell receptors could identify signatures of past pathogen exposure. The study used immunosequencing to profile the T cell repertoires of approximately 630 subjects and linked those repertoires to cytomegalovirus serostatus. Along with the approximately 670-subject first cohort, a separate validation cohort of over a hundred different subjects was used. To predict cytomegalovirus infection status, the study combined high-throughput TCR immunosequencing, statistical association of individual TCRs with disease status, and machine learning. A later analysis re-examined previously published TCR beta repertoires from 610 or so donors and added high-resolution HLA genotyping to investigate patterns of TCR occurrence. Rather than using new phenotypic data, the later analysis identified candidate immune exposures from TCR beta sequences and from how often those sequences occurred across donors. An earlier analysis of nearly 600 of the donors applied high-throughput TCR beta sequencing to assess whether each TCR beta V gene segment acted as functional or pseudogenic. Donor age, sex, ethnicity and CMV serostatus were compiled together with the repertoire data. A later genetic analysis used genome-wide SNP genotypes for about 60% of the roughly 700 donors, treating that subset as a discovery cohort. Every repertoire in the discovery cohort had been generated on one and the same sequencing platform. Class I and class II HLA loci were covered by the typing at four-digit resolution. Typing coverage varied by locus: roughly 629-640 donors for A, B, C, DRB1 and DQB1; roughly 520 for DQA1; about 600 for DPA1; about 450 for DPB1. Four or five DR-DQ haplotypes were treated as single units for association and clustering because of strong linkage in the cohort. Across 398 genotyped donors of the cohort, an average of 235,054 unique TCR beta nucleotide sequences per donor were sequenced, and around 20% of those sequences were non-productive. The research as a whole found: A later analysis found that TCR association rates varied across HLA loci, with DRB1 alleles showing the most associated TCRs and HLA-C alleles the fewest. In this cohort, only TCR beta chains were sequenced, and detectable features were limited by the absence of alpha or paired-chain data. Because HLA typing was missing for some donors at each locus, association tests included only the typed subset. A later analysis found that HLA-associated TCR beta chains were more clonally expanded and had lower generation probabilities than equally common non-associated chains. When HLA alleles, especially DR and DQ, strongly co-occurred, TCR associations were difficult to assign to individual alleles. A later genetic analysis reported fewer N-insertions in productive TCRs among donors in an Asian-associated ancestry cluster than the roughly 720-donor mean. A few of the identified cytomegalovirus-associated TCR beta chains were confirmed in vitro to be specific for cytomegalovirus antigens. Several of the top co-occurrence clusters appeared to be linked to parvovirus B19, influenza, CMV and Epstein-Barr virus, according to a later analysis. Most CMV-associated TCR beta chains appeared to be HLA-restricted in a later analysis, and the HLA associations seemed to be driven largely by CMV exposure. The presence/absence analyses assumed that sequencing depth was roughly uniform across donors, and that assumption may not be true. Most TCR sequences were observed very rarely across donors, whereas some public TCRs were present in many individuals. The authors suggested that the approach could potentially be generalized to other disease states and immunological phenotypes. Because counts were too low, around 18 rarely observed V segments, including chromosome 9 orphons, were left out of the earlier analysis of several hundred of the donors. A further reported finding was that TCR beta sequences accurately predicted the HLA-A and HLA-B alleles for most subjects in the first cohort. For the cohort, immune exposure information was limited to CMV serostatus. A later analysis associated about 18,000 TCR beta sequences with specific HLA alleles at a false discovery rate of 0.05. A group of highly shared sequence variants was considered likely to be a technical artifact of the sequencing pipeline. An association between a missense DCLRE1C variant and V-gene and J-gene trimming of TCR beta chains was found in a later genetic analysis and replicated in an independent cohort. Broadly in line with IMGT annotations, most TCR beta V segments showed up in productive rearrangements about 87% or about 30% of the time in an earlier analysis of 587 of the donors. In the study, roughly 160 TCR beta chains were listed as associated with cytomegalovirus. The classifier was reported to diagnose cytomegalovirus status with high specificity and sensitivity in both the original and validation cohorts. Correlated functional status among segregating V segments might reflect linkage disequilibrium, but an unknown experimental factor could not be ruled out.

Concerning this clone itself: It has no known antigen specificity. The sample holds no much larger clone one base away, and base qualities are not on file.

Libraries were prepared through the immunoSEQ multiplex PCR assay. A mixture of 60 forward primers for TCR Vbeta segments and 13 reverse primers for TCR Jbeta segments was used in the multiplex PCR. The CDR3 region of rearranged TCR beta genes was amplified from genomic DNA with a multiplex PCR assay. On the Illumina HiSeq System, the amplified TCR beta libraries were sequenced as 87-base-pair reads. On the authors' methods: Across the roughly 700 repertoires, a later analysis counted some 80 million unique TCR beta chains, some 11 million of which were shared by at least two donors. Raw reads were error-corrected and collapsed into unique sequences with a nearest-neighbor algorithm that merged closely related sequences to remove PCR and sequencing errors. To assign V, D and J gene segments, CDR3 sequences were aligned to IMGT reference sequences. For a sequence to be retained, at least a six-nucleotide match to both a V gene segment and a J gene segment was required. Rearrangements were classified as productive when the CDR3 lacked stop codons and remained in frame with V and J, and all other rearrangements were classified as non-productive. Following IMGT convention, CDR3 was defined as the stretch from the second conserved V-encoded cysteine to the conserved J-encoded phenylalanine. The earlier analysis of about 610 of the donors excluded any sequence lacking an unambiguous match to a single V gene segment. In an earlier analysis of approximately 590 of the donors, a V segment was called functional when productive rearrangements were above 56.7%, and segregating when the standard deviation between donors exceeded 5%. A statistical classification framework was built to diagnose cytomegalovirus status from the catalog of TCR beta chain sequences. In a later analysis, V and J genes were assigned by comparing TCR nucleotide sequences against IMGT/GENE-DB human TR gene sequences. Using the TCRdist pipeline, a later analysis assigned CDR3 sequences along with most-parsimonious VDJ recombination scenarios. A later analysis defined each TCR beta chain by its CDR3 amino acid sequence plus V-gene family, and excluded reads lacking a unique V-gene family. As a way to deal with suspected cross-contamination and a sequencing artifact, a later analysis dropped hundreds of nucleotide sequences that were highly shared and had low generation probability. A later analysis calculated a clonal expansion index for each public chain from normalized within-repertoire ranks of inferred template counts. In a later analysis, generation probabilities were computed with a VDJ recombination model fitted to out-of-frame rearrangements, and the resulting probabilities were checked against IGoR. In a later analysis, TCR-TCR, TCR-HLA and TCR-CMV co-occurrence was scored with hypergeometric tests, and a repertoire-size bias correction was applied to TCR pairs. A later analysis estimated false discovery rates by permuting HLA or CMV assignments 20 times. In a later analysis, co-occurring TCRs were grouped using DBSCAN, with TCRdist sequence similarity added in when clustering inside HLA-allele-positive subsets. Repertoires with fewer than 30,000 or more than 120,000 public chains were left out of co-occurrence clustering, as were five repertoires with anomalous nucleotide sharing. TCRdb took this table from immuneACCESS and kept in-frame rearrangements with V and J called. Such tables lack part of the clones; where checked against another copy, unresolved V genes explain under half of the gap, and the rest is unexplained. That table is the source of V, J and clone size, and D and trimming were worked out from the DNA. The sample table shows approximately 100,000 clones, and about 74% are seen once. The ten largest clones add up to roughly 4.9% of the sample.

In total, over 600 healthy bone marrow donors made up the cohort. All cohort members were sampled while nominally healthy, although unrecorded immune exposures were likely present. The donor was CMV seropositive and was included in the group of approximately 310 seropositive cohort members. Every donor gave a peripheral blood sample, and the peripheral blood mononuclear cells from that sample were used for TCR beta sequencing. The Qiagen DNeasy Blood Extraction Kit was used to extract genomic DNA from the blood cell samples. The sequence was obtained from a female donor in good health and CMV-seropositive. The sample consisted of PBMCs.

The DNA reads TGTGCCAGCAGTGAAACCACAGGGACAACTAATGAAAAACTGTTTTTT. It codes for CASSETTGTTNEKLFF. The chain uses TRBV6-1 and TRBJ1-4, with a tentative D gene TRBD1 over 6 matching bases. CDR1 and CDR2 were assigned from the germline V gene as MNHNS and SASEGT. V loses 2 bases, J loses 0 bases, and the germline ends lie 10 bases apart. There are 16 amino acids in the CDR3, from cysteine to phenylalanine inclusive. The only DNA kept is the CDR3, 48 bases in frame from the first base.